This T cell receptor (beta chain) was captured in a study of blood T cell repertoires in COVID-19. For the study at large: Samples representing acute and convalescent COVID-19 were sourced from the United States, Italy and Spain. T cells, B-cell-depleted T cells, or PBMCs provided the cDNA or gDNA that served as material.

In the original workflow: Estimation of nucleated cell counts was performed using reference gene primer amplification. The assay was immunoSEQ multiplex PCR, and TCRdb's table has in-frame clones only and misses some. V, J and clone size are taken as reported in that table, and D and trimming were inferred from the DNA itself. Counted here are some 300,000 clones, around nine tenths occurring once; the ten biggest clones make up 1.3%. The CDR3 runs to 15 residues. Looked up from germline, CDR1 is DFQATT and CDR2 is SNEGSKA (reference sequence). Trimming took 4 bases from V and 5 from J; bases not matched to a gene: 9.

The chain uses TRBV20-1 and TRBJ2-5; 11 bases map to TRBD2. Specimen: peripheral blood. The receptor was isolated from a man between 70 and 80 years old with acute or convalescent COVID-19. The CDR3 bases are TGCAGTGCTACTGAACTAGCGGGAGTTGGTGAGACCCAGTACTTC. This sequence encodes CSATELAGVGETQYF.